This T cell receptor beta chain was sequenced for a study of cytomegalovirus exposure and HLA in healthy donors. As for the study in general: Early released data had about 80 million unique TCRs, all coming from HLA-typed donors. Study-wide results and limits: By HLA locus, TCR association rates varied in a later analysis, with DRB1 showing the most and HLA-C the fewest. The study flagged some 170 TCR beta chains as cytomegalovirus-associated. The authors later linked a missense DCLRE1C variant to TCR beta V- and J-gene trimming.

Primers: 60 Vbeta forward and 13 Jbeta reverse. Data came from immunoSEQ multiplex PCR; TCRdb stores just in-frame clones and leaves some out. In the table there are about 170,000 clones, 73% of which are singletons. Remarks on this clone: The antigen is not known.

With 0 bases clipped from V and 7 bases from J, the junction kept 9 bases outside the gene matches. The germline gives CDR1 GTSNPN, CDR2 SVGIG (reference sequence). This CDR3 spans 15 amino acids. Sequenced input: PBMCs. The genes are TRBV30 and TRBJ1-5; 7 nucleotides line up with TRBD1. The source is a woman between 18 and 30 years old in good health and CMV-seropositive. CDR3 in amino acids: CAWSVLGQRIQPQHF. The CDR3 region has the DNA TGTGCCTGGAGTGTACTGGGACAGAGGATCCAGCCCCAGCATTTT.